The rows below give T cell receptor beta chains drawn from one sample of a study of CD8+ T cells in alopecia areata. Sequencing was performed with immunoSEQ multiplex PCR; in TCRdb, only in-frame clones are kept and a portion is missing. This sample has some 130,000 clones; approximately 53% occur once, and the top ten carry around 0.46%. This specimen consisted of CD4+ T cells sorted from blood, obtained at week 4, from a patient treated with tofacitinib. The receptors shown here come from a human donor with alopecia areata. Each CDR3 is given with its conserved first and last residue. The D gene is left open where the match is weak. Clone size is given for some rows only: seen once, a few or many times, or a class if the clone is expanded.

v_gene: TRBV2; j_gene: TRBJ1-1; abundance: .; d_gene: .; CDR3aa: CASSAAGLEAFF; CDR3nt: TGTGCCAGCAGTGCGGCAGGGCTTGAAGCTTTCTTT
v_gene: TRBV10-1; j_gene: TRBJ2-2; abundance: .; d_gene: .; CDR3aa: CASSASDTGELFF; CDR3nt: TGCGCCAGCAGTGCGTCAGACACCGGGGAGCTGTTTTTT
v_gene: TRBV7-6; j_gene: TRBJ1-1; abundance: few; d_gene: TRBD1; CDR3aa: CASSQPAGQEVNTEAFF; CDR3nt: TGTGCCAGCAGCCAACCGGCGGGACAGGAGGTGAACACTGAAGCTTTCTTT
v_gene: TRBV11-2; j_gene: TRBJ1-1; abundance: few; d_gene: TRBD1; CDR3aa: CASSLDTGVRTEAFF; CDR3nt: TGTGCCAGCAGCTTAGATACAGGGGTGAGGACTGAAGCTTTCTTT
v_gene: TRBV5-6; j_gene: TRBJ1-2; abundance: .; d_gene: .; CDR3aa: CASSSDPGGSWDYGYTF; CDR3nt: TGTGCCAGCAGCTCCGATCCGGGAGGAAGTTGGGACTATGGCTACACCTTC
v_gene: TRBV6-1; j_gene: TRBJ1-1; abundance: .; d_gene: TRBD1; CDR3aa: CASRLTGGNTEAFF; CDR3nt: TGTGCCAGCAGATTGACAGGGGGAAACACTGAAGCTTTCTTT
v_gene: TRBV4-1; j_gene: TRBJ1-1; abundance: once; d_gene: .; CDR3aa: CASSQDKRQGGTEAFF; CDR3nt: TGCGCCAGCAGCCAAGATAAGCGGCAGGGAGGCACTGAAGCTTTCTTT
v_gene: TRBV5-1; j_gene: TRBJ2-7; abundance: .; d_gene: TRBD1; CDR3aa: CASSYPDRGEYEQYF; CDR3nt: TGCGCCAGCAGCTACCCAGACAGGGGAGAGTACGAGCAGTACTTC
v_gene: TRBV11-2; j_gene: TRBJ2-2; abundance: .; d_gene: .; CDR3aa: CASSLLRGRSTGELFF; CDR3nt: TGTGCCAGCAGCTTACTGAGGGGGAGGAGTACCGGGGAGCTGTTTTTT
v_gene: TRBV29-1; j_gene: TRBJ2-7; abundance: .; d_gene: TRBD2; CDR3aa: CSVGRGGEQYF; CDR3nt: TGCAGCGTCGGGAGGGGAGGCGAGCAGTACTTC
v_gene: TRBV19; j_gene: TRBJ2-2; abundance: .; d_gene: TRBD2; CDR3aa: CASRLADLNTGELFF; CDR3nt: TGTGCCAGTAGGCTAGCGGACTTAAACACCGGGGAGCTGTTTTTT
v_gene: TRBV11-3; j_gene: TRBJ2-3; abundance: few; d_gene: .; CDR3aa: CASSLGDSEWSTDTQYF; CDR3nt: TGTGCCAGCAGCTTAGGTGACTCTGAATGGAGCACAGATACGCAGTATTTT
v_gene: TRBV7-2; j_gene: TRBJ2-3; abundance: few; d_gene: TRBD1; CDR3aa: CASSLDRGVPDTQYF; CDR3nt: TGTGCCAGCAGCCTAGACAGGGGTGTCCCAGATACGCAGTATTTT
v_gene: TRBV25-1; j_gene: TRBJ1-5; abundance: .; d_gene: TRBD1; CDR3aa: CASTSGTDDGNQPQHF; CDR3nt: TGTGCCAGCACATCCGGGACAGATGACGGCAATCAGCCCCAGCATTTT
v_gene: TRBV9; j_gene: TRBJ2-1; abundance: many; d_gene: .; CDR3aa: CASSGIAQSSYNEQFF; CDR3nt: TGTGCCAGCAGCGGAATAGCACAGAGCTCCTACAATGAGCAGTTCTTC
v_gene: TRBV2; j_gene: TRBJ2-1; abundance: .; d_gene: TRBD2; CDR3aa: CASRREGLIVNEQFF; CDR3nt: TGTGCCTCCCGGCGGGAGGGTCTTATTGTCAATGAGCAGTTCTTC
v_gene: TRBV30; j_gene: TRBJ1-5; abundance: .; d_gene: .; CDR3aa: CAWSLDINQPQHF; CDR3nt: TGTGCCTGGAGTCTAGACATAAATCAGCCCCAGCATTTT
v_gene: TRBV7-9; j_gene: TRBJ1-2; abundance: few; d_gene: .; CDR3aa: CASSFWESYGYTF; CDR3nt: TGTGCCAGCAGCTTTTGGGAGTCGTATGGCTACACCTTC
v_gene: TRBV29-1; j_gene: TRBJ2-1; abundance: .; d_gene: TRBD1; CDR3aa: CSVGGQGPTPNEQFF; CDR3nt: TGCAGCGTTGGAGGACAGGGACCTACTCCGAATGAGCAGTTCTTC
v_gene: TRBV5-1; j_gene: TRBJ2-3; abundance: .; d_gene: .; CDR3aa: CASSPGMPDTQYF; CDR3nt: TGCGCCAGCAGTCCAGGGATGCCAGATACGCAGTATTTT
v_gene: TRBV29-1; j_gene: TRBJ1-4; abundance: .; d_gene: .; CDR3aa: CSVLWGGSEKLFF; CDR3nt: TGCAGCGTGCTATGGGGGGGTAGTGAAAAACTGTTTTTT
v_gene: TRBV2; j_gene: TRBJ1-2; abundance: .; d_gene: .; CDR3aa: CASIGVGYTF; CDR3nt: TGTGCCAGCATTGGTGTTGGCTACACCTTC
v_gene: TRBV25-1; j_gene: TRBJ1-1; abundance: few; d_gene: TRBD1; CDR3aa: CASSEYGQGKAFF; CDR3nt: TGTGCCAGCAGTGAATACGGACAGGGCAAAGCTTTCTTT
v_gene: TRBV23-1; j_gene: TRBJ2-7; abundance: .; d_gene: TRBD1; CDR3aa: CASSQSGQGRYEQYF; CDR3nt: TGCGCCAGCAGTCAATCGGGACAGGGGCGATACGAGCAGTACTTC
v_gene: TRBV30; j_gene: TRBJ2-7; abundance: .; d_gene: .; CDR3aa: CAWSVGRGFNYEQYF; CDR3nt: TGTGCCTGGAGTGTGGGCAGGGGTTTTAACTACGAGCAGTACTTC
v_gene: TRBV6-5; j_gene: TRBJ2-3; abundance: .; d_gene: .; CDR3aa: CASSPATDTQYF; CDR3nt: TGTGCCAGCAGCCCAGCCACAGATACGCAGTATTTT
v_gene: TRBV7-6; j_gene: TRBJ2-3; abundance: .; d_gene: .; CDR3aa: CASSLASGGPGDTQYF; CDR3nt: TGTGCCAGCAGCTTAGCTTCGGGGGGCCCAGGTGATACGCAGTATTTT
v_gene: TRBV9; j_gene: TRBJ2-1; abundance: .; d_gene: .; CDR3aa: CASSVGRRNEQFF; CDR3nt: TGTGCCAGCAGCGTAGGGAGACGGAATGAGCAGTTCTTC
v_gene: TRBV5-1; j_gene: TRBJ2-1; abundance: .; d_gene: .; CDR3aa: CASRLFTGGGPYNEQFF; CDR3nt: TGCGCCAGTCGGCTGTTTACCGGGGGCGGTCCATACAATGAGCAGTTCTTC